The rows below give T cell receptor beta chains drawn from one sample of a study of beta chain features in type 1 diabetes. Measured with immunoSEQ multiplex PCR; TCRdb has only the in-frame clones, and not every one. The data hold about 900,000 clones, with 17% observed a single time. Sequenced sample: naive CD4+ T cells from blood. The source of these receptors is a woman aged 18-29 years in good health. Each CDR3 is given without its conserved first and last residue. Fields, in order: V gene, CDR3 protein.

v_call: TRBV7-9
cdr3_aa: ASRTGAGDYGYT

v_call: TRBV28
cdr3_aa: ASSPGTSGTYEQY

v_call: TRBV4-3
cdr3_aa: ASSQGLSPDTQY

v_call: TRBV21-1
cdr3_aa: ASSKFLEGGLAGEAQY

v_call: TRBV27
cdr3_aa: ASSSTRSSYEQY

v_call: TRBV5-1
cdr3_aa: ASSLERLTDTQY

v_call: TRBV9
cdr3_aa: ASSVGGGYTGELF

v_call: TRBV7-9
cdr3_aa: ASSKDSYYGYT

v_call: TRBV7-9
cdr3_aa: ASSLATSGSYEQY

v_call: TRBV18
cdr3_aa: ASSPAAGLAGNGQF